This T cell receptor (beta chain) derives from a study of PD-1 blockade in classical Hodgkin lymphoma (dated by TCRdb to about 2020). As for the study more broadly: Nivolumab dosing was 3 mg/kg intravenously every 2 weeks, continuing until either disease progression or unacceptable toxicity. The study used TCR beta sequencing and CyTOF to define a peripheral blood immune signature of response to PD-1 blockade in classical Hodgkin lymphoma. The paper as a whole reports these results and caveats: Lower diversity was observed in patients in whom nivolumab was started less than 1 year after ASCT, and these patients were excluded from later analyses so that confounding by immune reconstitution would be avoided. Only a single clinical trial cohort was studied, and what caused the repertoire differences, possibly disease activity or prior therapy, remained undefined. By C4D1, a significant rise was seen in CD4+ TCR diversity but not in CD8+ TCR diversity (p=0.0027 vs p=0.16), and the rise was most apparent among complete responders (p=0.02). Among trial patients, those achieving complete response had baseline diversity similar to that of newly diagnosed patients, while diversity was significantly lower in partial responders and progressors. Newly diagnosed patients were reported to have lower baseline TCR diversity than healthy donors, and relapsed/refractory patients were reported to have lower baseline TCR diversity still.

Germline trimming: 0 bases from V, 7 bases from J; junction bases outside gene matches: 10. CDR1 and CDR2 are drawn from the germline V gene: MGHRA, YSYEKL. From cysteine to phenylalanine, the CDR3 is 17 amino acids long. Only CDR3 DNA is held: 51 bases, read in frame from base 1. Genomic DNA was extracted with the Qiagen DNeasy kit from unsorted PBMCs and from negatively selected CD4+ and CD8+ fractions. TCR beta CDR3 regions were subjected to amplification by immunoSEQ multiplex PCR with primers that anneal to V and J segments. A synthetic immune receptor repertoire was used to minimize amplification bias, and any residual bias was removed computationally once sequencing was done. The authors processed their data as follows. Repertoire diversity was quantified as the Shannon entropy index using custom Python scripts. Unsorted, CD4+ and CD8+ repertoires were analyzed separately, except for combined analyses in which CD4+ and CD8+ sequences were merged in silico. Clonal expansion was defined as at least a 2-fold frequency increase after treatment relative to C1D1, with a pseudocount of 0.5 for undetected baseline clones. Clones with 0 or 1 copy at C1D1 were defined as singleton clones, while clones with 2 or more copies were defined as non-singleton clones. Clones expanded in unsorted samples were assigned a CD4+, CD8+ or unknown annotation through matching of protein sequences in sorted samples from the same patient. Diversity changes from C1D1 to C4D1 were tested in paired samples using Wilcoxon tests. In its TCRdb copy, this immuneACCESS table keeps in-frame sequences only and misses some clones. Where compared with another copy, unresolved V genes explain less than half of these, and the others have no known cause. The DNA gave D and trimming, while V, J and clone size come from that table. The sample profile shows around 150,000 clones; approximately 80% of them were found once. The top ten hold 9.2% of the sample.

The time point label here, explained by the study, means: cycle 2 day 1 (C2D1) of nivolumab. Every trial patient had relapsed after autologous stem cell transplantation, and cohorts A, B and C differed in prior brentuximab vedotin exposure. The trial cohort comprised about 60 patients with relapsed/refractory classical Hodgkin lymphoma whose best overall responses were complete response, partial response or progressive disease. Single-agent nivolumab was administered to trial patients in the multi-cohort phase II CheckMate 205 trial. An independent review committee assessed best overall response by applying the 2007 International Working Group response criteria. PBMCs from the trial were collected at three points: immediately before nivolumab initiation (C1D1), and during therapy at cycle 2 day 1 and cycle 4 day 1. Peripheral blood was collected in 8 mL Vacutainer Cell Preparation Tubes, from which PBMCs were isolated by centrifugation and then cryopreserved.

This clone was seen only a few times. Its antigen is not yet known. No clone much larger than this one lies a single base away; base qualities are absent. This sequence uses TRBV4-1 and TRBJ2-1; the junction holds 9 bases that match TRBD2. The TCR was taken from a human donor with classical Hodgkin lymphoma. The sample here was peripheral blood mononuclear cells (PBMCs), taken before the second cycle of nivolumab. The nucleotide sequence reads TGCGCCAGCAGCCAAGAGCTAGCGGGGTTCCCAGGGAATGAGCAGTTCTTC. Its protein reads: CASSQELAGFPGNEQFF.